This entry features one T cell receptor (beta chain) sequence. These data belong to a study of blood T cell repertoires in COVID-19. Assay: immunoSEQ multiplex PCR; the TCRdb copy retains only in-frame clones and omits some. The sample lists about 250,000 clones; roughly 83% were seen once. Germline CDR1 MGHDK, CDR2 SYGVNS. The CDR3 contains 12 residues. The germline V and J ends were trimmed by 4 bases and 10 bases, with 11 bases remaining between them. Sequencing was carried out using peripheral blood. The chain is built from TRBV25-1 and TRBJ2-1; D possibly corresponds to TRBD2 (6 bases). This TCR was sampled from a woman older than 75 with COVID-19, enrolled during active disease. CDR3: CASSGGAGEQFF. CDR3 nucleotides: TGTGCCAGCAGTGGTGGAGCGGGCGAGCAGTTCTTC. The entire variable domain, with the rest obtained from reference TRBV25-1 and TRBJ2-1, is as follows: EADIYQTPRYLVIGTGKKITLECSQTMGHDKMYWYQQDPGMELHLIHYSYGVNSTEKGDLSSESTVSRIRTEHFPLTLESARPSHTSQYLCASSGGAGEQFFGPGTRLTVL.